The 14 T cell receptor beta chains below come from one sample, sequenced in a study of Graves' ophthalmopathy and Graves' hyperthyroidism. TCR beta CDR3 amplification used RNA transcripts. The authors performed first-round RT-PCR with HTBI primers and then a second-round multiplex PCR. One entry per CDR3 protein results from TCRdb running MiXCR on the multiplex PCR reads. The sample has about 220,000 distinct CDR3 sequences, 20% to 25% seen once. The sample comprised peripheral blood. All receptors derive from a woman between 45 and 60 years old with Graves' ophthalmopathy.

The sample holds a few counts of this clonotype. A much larger clone differs by one base, so this may be a read error. This chain uses TRBV6-5 with TRBJ1-5; 8 nucleotides match TRBD1. The germline V gene has CDR1 MNHEY and CDR2 SVGAGI. The CDR3 consists of 15 residues. CDR3 protein: CVSSYSTGADQPQHF. For the CDR3, the DNA is TGTGTCAGCAGTTACTCGACAGGGGCGGATCAGCCCCAGCATTTT.

This clonotype was detected ten times or more. The chain has TRBV12-3 or TRBV12-4 and TRBJ2-7, with a weak D call TRBD1 (6 bases). This CDR3 comprises 12 residues. The V gene lost 6 bases and the J gene lost 5 bases, with 11 bases spanning the gap. The CDR3 nucleotides read TGTGCCAGCAGACAAACAGGGAACGAGCAGTACTTC. Translating it yields CASRQTGNEQYF.

The chain has TRBV6-1 and TRBJ2-5; D is ambiguous. The length of the CDR3 is 15 residues. Germline CDR1 and CDR2: MNHNS and SASEGT. V was clipped by 3 bases and J by 11 bases, with 22 bases between them. The CDR3 nucleotides read TGTGCCAGCAGTGAGCGCCAAAATACTGGGATGGTGCAGTACTTC. Translation: CASSERQNTGMVQYF.

This chain connects TRBV12-3 or TRBV12-4 to TRBJ2-7; 7 bases fit TRBD1. The V gene end was trimmed by 8 bases and the J gene end by 2 bases; junction bases not matched to a gene: 3. CDR3 size: 12 residues. CDR3 sequence reads: CASGGQPYEQYF. In DNA form, the CDR3 reads TGTGCCAGCGGGGGACAGCCCTACGAGCAGTACTTC.

This clonotype was picked up many times. The chain links TRBV12-3 or TRBV12-4 to TRBJ2-5; D is unresolved. V was pared by 5 bases and J by 4 bases, with 8 bases between. The CDR3 sequence is 12 residues long. In DNA form, the CDR3 reads TGTGCCAGCAGTCCGCCCCGAGAGACCCAGTACTTC. This codes for CASSPPRETQYF.

This clonotype was detected ten times or more. The CDR3 coding sequence is TGTGCCAGCAGCCCTAAAATGGCCTTTCGGGGGGGAGAGACCCAGTACTTC. Its protein product is CASSPKMAFRGGETQYF. The rearrangement joins TRBV7-9 to TRBJ2-5; 8 nucleotides line up with TRBD2. From germline, CDR1 is SEHNR and CDR2 FQNEAQ (reference sequence). With V trimmed by 5 bases and J by 4 bases, 15 bases remained unmatched. CDR3 length: 17 amino acids.

This clonotype was seen at least ten times. The rearrangement joins TRBV2 to TRBJ1-2, with D hard to call. The CDR3 contains 13 residues. CDR1 and CDR2 from the germline V gene are SNHLY and FYNNEI. V was cut by 5 bases and J by 4 bases, with 11 bases left in between. The CDR3 protein is CASSTQNPYGYTF. The DNA for the CDR3 is TGTGCCAGCAGTACTCAAAACCCCTATGGCTACACCTTC.

This clonotype has a count of ten or more. J is TRBJ1-5 and V is TRBV19; D is ambiguous. The CDR3 has 13 residues. Per germline, CDR1 LNHDA and CDR2 SQIVND (reference sequence). V lost 2 bases to trimming and J lost 3 bases, with 5 bases between them. This CDR3 is CASSIQVNQPQHF. As DNA, the CDR3 is TGTGCCAGTAGTATACAGGTCAATCAGCCCCAGCATTTT.

This clonotype was recorded many times. This chain uses TRBV11-2 with TRBJ2-7; no firm D call. This CDR3 has 14 amino acids. Per the germline V gene, CDR1 is SGHAT and CDR2 is FQNNGV. V lost 1 base, J lost 2 bases, and 9 bases lay in between. The CDR3 DNA is TGTGCCAGCAGCTTAGGTGCCATTGCCTACGAGCAGTACTTC. Its translation: CASSLGAIAYEQYF.

The chain has TRBV12-3 or TRBV12-4 and TRBJ1-1; D may be TRBD1 (6 bases). Trimming took 3 bases from V and 3 from J, leaving 35 bases between them. The CDR3 totals 22 residues. CDR3 residues: CASSLIFRYVGQRIPRDTEAFF. The CDR3 DNA reads as TGTGCCAGCAGTTTGATATTCCGGTATGTTGGACAGCGAATTCCCCGGGACACTGAAGCTTTCTTT.

This clonotype occurred many times. The chain links TRBV7-2 to TRBJ1-6; 10 nucleotides line up with TRBD1. With 0 bases clipped from V and 10 bases from J, the junction kept 3 bases outside the gene matches. From germline, CDR1 is SGHTA and CDR2 FQGNSA. There are 15 residues in the CDR3. CDR3 in DNA: TGTGCCAGCAGCTTAGCGGGACAGGGGTTCTCACCCCTCCACTTT. Protein sequence: CASSLAGQGFSPLHF.

The chain carries TRBV29-1 and TRBJ2-2; 12 nucleotides line up with TRBD2. Germline assignment: CDR1 SQVTM and CDR2 ANQGSEA. The CDR3 contains 13 residues. Losses at the gene ends were 8 bases for V and 6 bases for J; bases not matched to a gene: 4. In nucleotides, the CDR3 is TGCAGCACGACTAGCGGGAGACCCGGGGAGCTGTTTTTT. This translates into CSTTSGRPGELFF.

The chain is built from TRBV6-1 and TRBJ1-2, with TRBD1 matching 7 bases. V shed 7 bases and J 4 bases; nucleotides not matched to a gene: 9. Per the germline V gene, CDR1 is MNHNS and CDR2 is SASEGT. CDR3 length: 14 residues. The CDR3 DNA follows: TGTGCCAGCATACGACAGGGAGTAGGCTATGGCTACACCTTC. Translating gives CASIRQGVGYGYTF.

This chain joins TRBV30 and TRBJ2-7; 8 bases are a match to TRBD1. V lost 0 bases and J lost 3; bases outside the gene matches: 1. This CDR3 has 13 residues. The germline CDR1 and CDR2 sequences are GTSNPN and SVGIG (reference sequence). The CDR3, as DNA: TGTGCCTGGAGTGTTGACAGGGGCTACGAGCAGTACTTC. Translated: CAWSVDRGYEQYF.